This is a list of T cell receptor beta chains from one sample in a study of T cell responses to AZD1222 COVID-19 vaccine. The method was immunoSEQ multiplex PCR; TCRdb's version includes in-frame clones alone and lacks a portion of them. Of about 100,000 clones listed, 93% are singletons. The sequenced sample was peripheral blood, obtained on day 0 of AZD1222 vaccination. The receptor set was obtained from an adult in good health. Each CDR3 is given with its conserved first and last residue.

TRBJ2-5 TRBV19 CASTRGETQYF
TRBJ2-3 TRBV29-1 CSVDDLSTDTQYF
TRBJ1-3 TRBV14 CASSQYSGNTIYF
TRBJ1-2 TRBV10-3 CAISESNSLYGYTF
TRBJ1-2 TRBV7-2 CASSLQSGRTLYGYTF
TRBJ1-5 TRBV15 CATSTGGNQPQHF
TRBJ2-7 TRBV14 CASSPTPRQQYF
TRBJ2-7 TRBV21-1 CASSKRASGAHEQYF
TRBJ1-2 TRBV3-1/TRBV3-2 CASSQGLGQGPYGYTF
TRBJ2-3 TRBV7-2 CASNRQIPGTDTQYF
TRBJ1-3 TRBV4-2 CASSQDRGYGNTIYF
TRBJ1-6 TRBV5-1 CASSLAQGQALNSPLHF
TRBJ1-2 TRBV29-1 CSVPGQVGYGYTF
TRBJ1-1 TRBV9 CASSDDTRGGTEAFF
TRBJ1-5 TRBV19 CASSMFGRIGNQPQHF
TRBJ2-5 TRBV30 CAWGSSDRETQYF
TRBJ2-3 TRBV9 CASSVEADTQYF
TRBJ2-7 TRBV10-3 CAISSSGDEQYF
TRBJ2-2 TRBV16 CASSHLGRTGELFF
TRBJ1-4 TRBV4-1 CASSQATNEKLFF
TRBJ1-2 TRBV5-1 CASSGGAGYGYTF
TRBJ2-7 TRBV6-1 CASSELSGETYEQYF
TRBJ2-1 TRBV7-9 CASSSIASGEQFF
TRBJ2-1 TRBV4-3 CASSTRVYDEQFF
TRBJ2-2 TRBV7-9 CASSLGPRVMGTGELFF
TRBJ2-7 TRBV28 CASSSTGDLYEQYF
TRBJ2-7 TRBV2 CASSEPRGAYEQYF
TRBJ1-2 TRBV28 CASGRTGQGGYGYTF
TRBJ1-2 TRBV27 CASNQGGRDYGYTF
TRBJ2-7 TRBV5-8 CASSWDRDYEQYF
TRBJ2-2 TRBV4-2 CASSQPRSSGSIKASNTGELFF
TRBJ1-5 TRBV7-2 CASSRKASNSNQPQHF
TRBJ1-5 TRBV19 CASSISWGQPQHF
TRBJ2-1 TRBV5-1 CASSLESSGHNEQFF
TRBJ2-2 TRBV7-3 CASTLGTRDGELFF
TRBJ2-3 TRBV5-4 CASSLSADTQYF
TRBJ1-3 TRBV19 CASSIYGILGNTIYF
TRBJ2-5 TRBV12-3/TRBV12-4 CASSDLASETQYF
TRBJ2-7 TRBV20-1 CSASPRGPSSYEQYF
TRBJ2-7 TRBV3-1/TRBV3-2 CASSQDLQRVYEQYF
TRBJ2-7 TRBV28 CASSLSTGGGEQYF
TRBJ1-6 TRBV5-1 CASSWGERSGNSPLHF
TRBJ1-3 TRBV6-5 CASSLRGAGGNTIYF
TRBJ2-7 TRBV19 CASSSTSGQGFYEQYF
TRBJ2-5 TRBV5-1 CATGDQETQYF
TRBJ1-1 TRBV5-1 CASSLEAAPNTEAFF
TRBJ1-4 TRBV6-2/TRBV6-3 CASSGGTVGREKLFF
TRBJ1-2 TRBV11-2 CASSFSREFGYTF
TRBJ2-7 TRBV3-1/TRBV3-2 CASSPGWGWEQYF
TRBJ2-3 TRBV7-2 CASSLEVDTQYF
TRBJ1-1 TRBV11-2 CASSQNTGGAGSPEAFF
TRBJ1-6 TRBV4-1 CASSQDKTSPLHF
TRBJ1-5 TRBV7-2 CASSFGFSNQPQHF
TRBJ1-2 TRBV9 CASSVRRQGAYYGYTF
TRBJ1-3 TRBV6-1 CASSEVGGNSGNTIYF
TRBJ1-4 TRBV7-9 CASSTGVDGTNEKLFF
TRBJ2-5 TRBV2 CASRQRANQETQYF
TRBJ1-3 TRBV19 CASTRRVSGNTIYF
TRBJ1-4 TRBV19 CASSPGAEGKLFF